This TCR beta chain came from a study of tumor-infiltrating lymphocytes in primary liver carcinoma. Total RNA (around 500 ng) served as template for TCR beta cDNA synthesis primed by a constant-region primer. Slightly modified ARM-PCR served as the procedure for the TCR beta libraries. These libraries came from three rounds of nested multiplex PCR. Running 9 to 11 cycles apiece, the first two PCR rounds relied on TRBV1-TRBV30 forward primers together with a C-beta reverse primer. TCRdb analysed the multiplex PCR reads with MiXCR anew, one entry per CDR3 protein. The top ten clones hold about 15% of a sample with about 310,000 distinct CDR3 sequences, approximately 58% of them seen once. With regard to this clonotype: Its antigen is currently unknown. A much larger clone lies a single base off, so this may be a read error.

Unsorted whole blood supplied the blood RNA, and germline DNA was isolated too. Collection of 3 to 4 milliliters of peripheral blood took place before surgery. V shed 3 bases and J shed 2 bases, with 18 bases lying between them. Looked up from germline, CDR1 is SGHRS and CDR2 is YFSETQ. The CDR3 runs 17 residues. General study points: Tumor samples exhibited a significantly greater top-250-clone fraction than blood samples (p = 0.039). Being bulk and unsorted, samples allowed no CD4+ and CD8+ repertoire comparison. The study found tumor-adjacent and tumor-blood pairs overlapped less than tumor region pairs.

This receptor was obtained from a woman aged 30 to 39 with primary liver carcinoma and hepatitis B virus infection. The sequencing sample was made of peripheral blood. The rearrangement joins TRBV5-1 to TRBJ2-1, with D perhaps being TRBD1 or TRBD2 (5 bases each). CDR3 nucleotide sequence: TGCGCCAGCAGCTGGGGCACGGGATACTCAACCTACAATGAGCAGTTCTTC. Translating gives CASSWGTGYSTYNEQFF.